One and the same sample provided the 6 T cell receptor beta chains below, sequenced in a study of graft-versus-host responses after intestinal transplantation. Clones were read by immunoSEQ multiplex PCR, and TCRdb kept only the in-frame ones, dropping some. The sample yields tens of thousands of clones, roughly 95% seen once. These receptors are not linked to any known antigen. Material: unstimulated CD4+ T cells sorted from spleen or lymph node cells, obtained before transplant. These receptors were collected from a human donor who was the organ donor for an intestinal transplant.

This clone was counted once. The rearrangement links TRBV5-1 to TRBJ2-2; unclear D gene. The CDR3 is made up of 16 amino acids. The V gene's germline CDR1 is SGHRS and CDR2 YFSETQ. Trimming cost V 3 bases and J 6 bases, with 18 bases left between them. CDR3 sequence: CASSSHAGIGAGELFF. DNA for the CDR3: TGCGCCAGCAGCTCCCACGCAGGCATCGGAGCCGGGGAGCTGTTTTTT.

Here the CDR3 DNA reads TGTGCCAGCAGCTTGGGGTTCGGGACAGGGGGCGAGCAGTACTTC. It codes for CASSLGFGTGGEQYF. The chain joins TRBV5-6 to TRBJ2-7; TRBD1 aligns across 11 bases. Per germline, CDR1 SGHDT and CDR2 YYEEEE. The CDR3 contains 15 residues. J gave up 6 bases and V 0 bases, and 5 bases lay outside the gene matches.

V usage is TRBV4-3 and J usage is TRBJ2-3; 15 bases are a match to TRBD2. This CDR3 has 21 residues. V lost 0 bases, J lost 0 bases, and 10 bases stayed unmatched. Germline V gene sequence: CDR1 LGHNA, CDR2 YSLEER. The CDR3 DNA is TGCGCCAGCAGCCAAGATTTTCGAGGACTAGCGGGGGGGCCTAGCACAGATACGCAGTATTTT. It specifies CASSQDFRGLAGGPSTDTQYF.

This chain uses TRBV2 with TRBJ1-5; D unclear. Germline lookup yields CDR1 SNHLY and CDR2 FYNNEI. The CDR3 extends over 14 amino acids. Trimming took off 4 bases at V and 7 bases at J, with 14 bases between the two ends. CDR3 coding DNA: TGTGCCAGCAGTGTGAGCGTTGGAGGGCAGCCCCAGCATTTT. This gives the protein CASSVSVGGQPQHF. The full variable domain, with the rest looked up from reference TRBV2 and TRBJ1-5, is EPEVTQTPSHQVTQMGQEVILRCVPISNHLYFYWYRQILGQKVEFLVSFYNNEISEKSEIFDDQFSVERPDGSNFTLKIRSTKLEDSAMYFCASSVSVGGQPQHFGDGTRLSIL.

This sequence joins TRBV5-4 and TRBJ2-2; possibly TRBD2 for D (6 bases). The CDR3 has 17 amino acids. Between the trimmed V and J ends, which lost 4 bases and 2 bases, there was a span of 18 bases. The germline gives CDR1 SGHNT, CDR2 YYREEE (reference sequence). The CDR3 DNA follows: TGTGCCAGCAGCGGAGCCGGGACTCCTTCTAACACCGGGGAGCTGTTTTTT. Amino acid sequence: CASSGAGTPSNTGELFF.

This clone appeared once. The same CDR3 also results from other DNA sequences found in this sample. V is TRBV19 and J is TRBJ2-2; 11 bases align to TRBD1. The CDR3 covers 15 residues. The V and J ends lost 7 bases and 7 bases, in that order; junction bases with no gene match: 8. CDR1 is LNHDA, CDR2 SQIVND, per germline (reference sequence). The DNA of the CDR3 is TGTGCCAGTAATATTAGGACAGGGGGCGTCGGGGAGCTGTTTTTT. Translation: CASNIRTGGVGELFF.